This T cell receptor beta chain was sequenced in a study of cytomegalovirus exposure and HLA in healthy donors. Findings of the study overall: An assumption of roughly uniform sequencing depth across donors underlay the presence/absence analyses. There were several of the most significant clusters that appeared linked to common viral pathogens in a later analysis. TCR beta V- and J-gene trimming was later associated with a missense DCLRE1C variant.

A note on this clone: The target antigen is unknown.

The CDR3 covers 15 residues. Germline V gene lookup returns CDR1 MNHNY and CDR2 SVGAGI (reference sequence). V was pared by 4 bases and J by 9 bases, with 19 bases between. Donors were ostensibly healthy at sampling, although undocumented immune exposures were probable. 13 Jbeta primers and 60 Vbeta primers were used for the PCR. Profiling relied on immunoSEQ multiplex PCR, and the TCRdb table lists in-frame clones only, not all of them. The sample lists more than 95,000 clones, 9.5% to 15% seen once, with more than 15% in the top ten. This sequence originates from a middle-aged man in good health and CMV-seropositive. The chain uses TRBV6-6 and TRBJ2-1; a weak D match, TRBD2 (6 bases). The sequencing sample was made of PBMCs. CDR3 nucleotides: TGTGCCAGCAGTTCCACAATGACGACTAGACGTGAGCAGTTCTTC. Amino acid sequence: CASSSTMTTRREQFF.